This T cell receptor beta chain was profiled in a study of post-analysis software for immune sequencing data (dated by TCRdb to between 2015 and 2016). Notes on the research overall: Relapsing-remitting, secondary progressive and progressive-relapsing multiple sclerosis were recorded as disease courses, and subtype annotation was lacking for some patients. A subset of samples was prepared in parallel using single-end sample barcoding, then pooled and co-amplified after Illumina adapter ligation. The multiple sclerosis patient repertoires were compared with about a dozen previously published healthy control repertoires from donors aged roughly 6 to 25 years. The full study reports these points: Direct clustering with F measure revealed strong co-clustering of samples prepared in the same batch, which led to a batch-effect correction. Compared with controls, multiple sclerosis patients had significantly lower normalized Chao1 diversity, a finding suggesting substantial peripheral T-cell clonal expansion. The control group was slightly older than the multiple sclerosis patient group. Significantly higher frequencies in patients than in controls were found for about five TRBV segments, including TRBV5-6, TRBV5-1 and TRBV20-1.

This clonotype appeared many times. What this receptor recognizes is not known. Within one base of it there is no much larger clone, and no base qualities were kept. To demonstrate the VDJtools post-analysis software, TCR beta repertoires were profiled from the peripheral blood of 10 to 15 young patients with multiple sclerosis. The patients with multiple sclerosis were children and adolescents between about 6 and 15 years of age. For CDR1 and CDR2, the germline V gene lists SGHRS and YFSETQ. The trim is 2 bases for V and 1 base for J, with a gap of 11 bases between the germline ends. Including cysteine and phenylalanine, the CDR3 has 15 amino acids. The DNA shown is the 45-base CDR3, in frame from base 1. Preparation of the library involved PCR. The instrument was an Illumina HiSeq 2500. Unique molecular identifiers were incorporated into TCR beta cDNA libraries to reduce PCR and sequencing biases. About 500,000 cDNA molecules were obtained for every 1 to 10 million input T cells, so each molecule roughly corresponded to one T cell. The patient libraries were prepared and sequenced using the same protocol as the earlier healthy control dataset. Within a given batch, samples were prepared together, multiplexed and sequenced on the same HiSeq lane. The authors' analysis ran thus. Raw barcoded reads were processed with MIGEC, and single-read molecular identifier groups were discarded before consensus assembly and CDR3 extraction. VDJtools was used for post-analysis of the clonotype tables, and diversity was normalized by down-sampling every dataset to the size of the smallest sample. Repertoire overlap clustering matched CDR3 amino acid but not nucleotide sequences to correct batch-related cross-sample contamination. TCRdb passed the public sequencing reads through fastp at Q25 and MiXCR, retaining productive beta sequences. Each record represents a unique CDR3 protein, reported with the most common genes and DNA among its rows. For this entry, the V and J calls and clone size follow TCRdb and not the study's own pipeline. The sample table holds about 200,000 distinct CDR3 sequences, of which around 30% were seen once. The ten biggest clones cover 3% to 3.5% of the sample.

Input material: blood. The sequence derives from a girl aged 2 to 17 with multiple sclerosis. The sequence joins TRBV5-1 to TRBJ2-3; the D segment cannot be called with confidence. The CDR3 region has the sequence CASSFDRGRTDTQYF. The DNA sequence reads TGCGCCAGCAGCTTTGATCGAGGCCGCACAGATACGCAGTATTTT.